The 10 T cell receptor gamma chains in this list originate from one sample, sequenced in a study of Vδ1+ human thymocytes. General study findings and limits: Thymic TRG and TRD repertoires appeared highly polyclonal.

The template was reverse-transcribed extracted RNA. Pooled V-gene forward primers with one constant-region reverse primer generated the CDR3 amplicons by multiplex PCR. TCRdb re-analyzed the multiplex PCR reads via CATT. Of around 11,000 gamma-chain clones listed, around 45% are singletons. No antigen has been assigned to these receptors. Sequencing was performed on Vdelta1+ gamma-delta thymocytes from the thymus. Subset specified: FACS-sorted CD3+ TCRalphabeta- TCRVdelta1+ TCRVdelta2- thymocytes. The receptor source for this set is a boy in the first two years of life who had congenital heart surgery.

V and J are TRGV3 and TRGJ1 or TRGJ2. TCRdb carries no J gene annotation; the J gene was assigned here by matching the DNA with germline. This CDR3 contains 13 residues. Trimming at V came to 0 bases and at J to 10 bases, leaving 9 bases not matched to a gene. Germline V gene sequence: CDR1 VTNTFY, CDR2 YDVSTARD (reference sequence). The CDR3 bases are TGTGCCACCTGGGACAGGCGATGTTGGAAGAAACTCTTT. Its translation: CATWDRRCWKKLF.

Remarks on this clone: A read error may account for a junction end that differs from germline. The J gene is TRGJ1 or TRGJ2, the V gene TRGV4. Germline matching of the DNA provided the J gene here, since TCRdb leaves it blank. Germline V CDR1 and CDR2: EGSTGY, YDSYTSSV. This CDR3 is 12 amino acids long. The CDR3 is CATWNGRAEKLF. In DNA form, the CDR3 reads TGTGCCACCTGGAATGGAAGGGCCGAGAAACTCTTT.

The chain recombines TRGV4 with TRGJ1 or TRGJ2. Germline matching of the DNA provided the J gene here, since TCRdb leaves it blank. The V and J ends lost 3 bases and 6 bases, in that order; junction bases with no gene match: 11. The CDR3 length is 14 residues. In germline, CDR1 is EGSTGY, CDR2 YDSYTSSV. CDR3 sequence reads: CATWDLSLCYKKLF. CDR3 bases: TGTGCCACCTGGGATCTTTCTCTCTGTTATAAGAAACTCTTT.

J is TRGJ1 or TRGJ2 and V is TRGV4. The J gene, left out of TCRdb, was set here by checking the DNA against germline. The V gene's germline CDR1 is EGSTGY and CDR2 YDSYTSSV. Trimming cost V 3 bases and J 12 bases; bases outside gene matches: 11. The CDR3 has 12 amino acids. The CDR3 sequence is CATWDCFSGKLF. The CDR3 region has the DNA TGTGCCACCTGGGATTGTTTTTCGGGGAAACTCTTT.

No call exists for the J gene, whereas the V gene is TRGV5. Germline CDR1 reads VINAFY; CDR2 reads YDVSNSKD. The CDR3 has 10 residues. The chain's CDR3 is CATWDVHFLF. DNA for the CDR3: TGTGCCACCTGGGACGTACATTTCCTCTTT.

The gene calls are TRGV4 and TRGJ1 or TRGJ2. Germline CDR1 is EGSTGY and CDR2 is YDSYTSSV. Losses at the gene ends were 2 bases for V and 8 bases for J; bases not matched to a gene: 3. There are 11 residues in the CDR3. The CDR3 protein is CATWDENKKLF. CDR3 nucleotides: TGTGCCACCTGGGATGAAAATAAGAAACTCTTT.

The chain recombines TRGV5 with TRGJ1 or TRGJ2. V lost 4 bases and J lost 6; bases outside the gene matches: 3. The CDR3 sequence is 11 residues long. Germline V gene sequence: CDR1 VINAFY, CDR2 YDVSNSKD. The CDR3 loop is CATWEGYKKLF. The CDR3, as DNA: TGTGCCACCTGGGAGGGTTATAAGAAACTCTTT.

This clone has just one count. At the DNA level, this CDR3 is encoded by other sequences in the same sample as well. The chain has TRGV4 and TRGJ1 or TRGJ2. TCRdb gives no J gene; it was assigned here by matching the DNA to germline. CDR1 is EGSTGY, CDR2 YDSYTSSV, per germline. The V and J ends lost 2 bases and 10 bases, in that order; junction bases with no gene match: 5. The CDR3 runs 11 residues. CDR3 nucleotides: TGTGCCACCTGGGATGTTTCGAAGAAACTCTTT. Translated, it gives CATWDVSKKLF.

This chain uses TRGV9 with TRGJ1 or TRGJ2. TCRdb carries no J gene annotation; the J gene was assigned here by matching the DNA with germline. Trimming cost V 3 bases and J 0 bases; bases outside gene matches: 5. This CDR3 has 14 amino acids. Germline assignment: CDR1 GITISATS and CDR2 ISYDGTV (reference sequence). The CDR3, as DNA: TGTGCCTTGTGGGAGAATCCGAATTATTATAAGAAACTCTTT. Its translation: CALWENPNYYKKLF.

V gene TRGV4 combines with J gene TRGJP2. No J segment appears in TCRdb, so it was assigned here by matching the sequence to germline. Losses at the gene ends were 0 bases for V and 4 bases for J; bases not matched to a gene: 2. The CDR3 consists of 14 residues. Per germline, CDR1 EGSTGY and CDR2 YDSYTSSV. The CDR3 sequence is CATWDGLSDWIKTF. The CDR3 DNA is TGTGCCACCTGGGATGGGCTTAGTGATTGGATCAAGACGTTT.